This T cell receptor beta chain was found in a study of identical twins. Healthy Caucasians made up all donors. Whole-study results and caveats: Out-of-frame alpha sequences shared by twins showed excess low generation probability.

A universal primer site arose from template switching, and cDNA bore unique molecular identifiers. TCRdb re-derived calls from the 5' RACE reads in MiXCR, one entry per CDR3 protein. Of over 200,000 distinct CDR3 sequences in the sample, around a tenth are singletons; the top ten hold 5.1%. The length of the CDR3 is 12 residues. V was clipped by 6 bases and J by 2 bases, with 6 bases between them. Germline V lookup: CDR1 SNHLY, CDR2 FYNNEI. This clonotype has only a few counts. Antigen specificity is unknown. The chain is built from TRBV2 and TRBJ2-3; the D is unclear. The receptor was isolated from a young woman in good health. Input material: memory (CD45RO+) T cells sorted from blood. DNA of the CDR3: TGTGCCAGCAGGCAGGACACAGATACGCAGTATTTT. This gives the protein CASRQDTDTQYF.